This TCR beta chain was observed in a study of cytomegalovirus exposure and HLA in healthy donors. Amplification used 60 Vbeta primers and 13 Jbeta primers. Per the authors' pipeline: Roughly 10 million shared chains were among tens of millions of unique TCR beta chains counted in a later analysis. TCRdb keeps only in-frame clones here, not all; method: immunoSEQ multiplex PCR. D and trimming were read from the DNA, whereas the V and J calls and clone size are those reported in that table. The sample consists of more than 45,000 clones, around 70% of them appearing once. Overall study results and limits: Associated with cytomegalovirus, according to the listing, were 150 to 200 TCR beta chains.

Turning to this clone: Its antigen is as yet unknown.

The TCR sequence derives from a woman aged 55 to 70 in good health and CMV-seropositive. Sequenced: PBMCs.

DNA of the CDR3: TGTGCCAGCAGTCGCTCGTATGGTGGACAGGGCGGTCAGCCCCAGCATTTT. It translates to CASSRSYGGQGGQPQHF. The chain recombines TRBV27 with TRBJ1-5, with TRBD1 matching over 8 bases. The V segment lost 5 bases and the J segment 6 bases; nucleotides outside the gene matches: 15. The CDR3 consists of 17 residues. Germline CDR1 is MNHEY and CDR2 is SMNVEV (reference sequence).